The clone carrying this TCR beta chain was observed a handful of times. These data come from a study of blood T cells in healthy people across ages. Overall study: With template switching, about one barcoded beta molecule was captured per two T cells.

Alongside a J-beta primer mix, a sample-barcoded 5' primer served in a second PCR lasting roughly 6 to 12 cycles. The template-switch adaptor, which had 12 random nucleotides, put a tag on each cDNA molecule. Using its own MiXCR run on the 5' RACE reads, TCRdb lists one record per CDR3 protein. The sample lists some 1.8 million distinct CDR3 sequences; about two fifths were seen once. The CDR3 contains 14 residues. Looked up from germline, CDR1 is SQVTM and CDR2 is ANQGSEA. Trimming removed 3 bases at V and 8 bases at J, with 16 bases between. The sample comprised blood. The chain couples TRBV29-1 to TRBJ1-4; D is uncertain. The receptor was isolated from a human donor in good health. For the CDR3, the DNA is TGCAGCGTTGACAACAGCGGTGATCGGGAAAAACTGTTTTTT. Translated, it gives CSVDNSGDREKLFF.